Sequencing of this T cell receptor (beta chain) was carried out in a study of cytomegalovirus exposure and HLA in healthy donors. Overall study context: The same platform used for the approximately 670 first-cohort repertoires was also used for the 100 to 150 validation repertoires, as a later analysis reported.

CDR3 length equals 17 residues. The germline V and J ends were trimmed by 0 bases and 5 bases, with 20 bases remaining between them. CDR1 and CDR2 (germline): GTSNPN, SVGIG (reference sequence). Regarding the study as a whole: According to the study, roughly 160 TCR beta chains were cytomegalovirus-associated.

Produced via immunoSEQ multiplex PCR; TCRdb's table is partial and in-frame only. This sample has about 280,000 clones, with 65% to 90% found just once. Regarding this clone: Antigen specificity is unknown.

This chain links TRBV30 with TRBJ2-1, with D perhaps matching TRBD2 (6 bases). The sequence derives from a woman aged 18-29 years in good health and CMV-seronegative. Input material: PBMCs. The CDR3 region has the DNA TGTGCCTGGAGTGTACCGCGGGACTCCTTTTATCACAATGAGCAGTTCTTC. It specifies CAWSVPRDSFYHNEQFF.